The rows below give T cell receptor beta chains drawn from one sample of a study of siplizumab effects on memory and regulatory T cells. Sequencing was performed with immunoSEQ multiplex PCR; in TCRdb, only in-frame clones are kept and a portion is missing. The table records 85,000 to 130,000 clones, about 91% of them present only once. The specimen sequenced was CD4+ T cells sorted from blood. The receptor set was obtained from a human donor in good health. Some clones in this sample may be carry-over from other donors' samples. Each CDR3 is given with its conserved first and last residue. Fields, in order: clone size, J gene, V gene, D gene, CDR3 protein, CDR3 DNA. D genes are given only for firm matches. Clone size is given for some rows only: seen once, a few or many times, or a class if the clone is expanded.

>NA|TRBJ1-5|TRBV2|NA
CASSTDRYGQPQHF
TGTGCCAGCTCGACAGACCGTTATGGCCAGCCCCAGCATTTT
>NA|TRBJ2-7|TRBV6-5|NA
CASSYVQGPTYEQYF
TGTGCCAGCAGTTACGTACAGGGACCAACCTACGAGCAGTACTTC
>NA|TRBJ2-1|TRBV14|NA
CASSQRDPYNEQFF
TGTGCCAGCAGCCAAAGGGACCCCTACAATGAGCAGTTCTTC
>NA|TRBJ2-2|TRBV7-6|NA
CASTLGGNTGELFF
TGTGCCAGCACCCTGGGGGGCAACACCGGGGAGCTGTTTTTT
>NA|TRBJ2-2|TRBV6-1|TRBD1
CASSEALLGTGGGQLFF
TGTGCCAGCAGTGAAGCGCTTCTTGGGACAGGGGGCGGGCAGCTGTTTTTT
>NA|TRBJ2-7|TRBV27|NA
CASSLTGTEFYYEQYF
TGTGCCAGCAGTTTAACGGGGACCGAATTTTACTACGAGCAGTACTTC
>NA|TRBJ1-3|TRBV19|NA
CASSLTSGNTIYF
TGTGCCAGTAGTTTGACGTCTGGAAACACCATATATTTT
>NA|TRBJ1-3|TRBV29-1|NA
CSVDRGNTIYF
TGCAGCGTTGACAGGGGAAACACCATATATTTT
>once|TRBJ2-7|TRBV9|NA
CASSVGGTSSYEQYF
TGTGCCAGCAGCGTAGGGGGGACATCTTCCTACGAGCAGTACTTC
>NA|TRBJ1-3|TRBV5-6|NA
CASSLATITGNTIYF
TGTGCCAGCAGCTTGGCTACTATCACTGGAAACACCATATATTTT
>NA|TRBJ2-2|TRBV7-9|NA
CASSPLDPGVGELFF
TGTGCCAGCAGCCCACTCGACCCCGGAGTCGGGGAGCTGTTTTTT
>few|TRBJ1-1|TRBV5-8|NA
CASSKPGRGTEAFF
TGTGCCAGCAGCAAACCGGGACGAGGGACTGAAGCTTTCTTT
>NA|TRBJ2-1|TRBV7-3|NA
CASSPAGGQENYNEQFF
TGTGCCAGCAGCCCGGCGGGAGGACAGGAGAACTACAATGAGCAGTTCTTC
>NA|TRBJ1-1|TRBV18|TRBD1
CASSTRDRERAFF
TGTGCCAGCTCCACCCGGGACAGGGAAAGGGCTTTCTTT
>NA|TRBJ1-1|TRBV19|TRBD1
CASSILGQGNTEAFF
TGTGCCAGTAGTATATTGGGACAGGGTAACACTGAAGCTTTCTTT
>NA|TRBJ1-5|TRBV2|NA
CASQEGSRDYQPQHF
TGTGCCAGCCAAGAGGGTAGCCGGGACTATCAGCCCCAGCATTTT
>NA|TRBJ1-2|TRBV6-5|NA
CASRPRNNWDGYTF
TGTGCCAGCAGACCGAGGAATAACTGGGATGGCTACACCTTC
>NA|TRBJ1-4|TRBV5-4|NA
CASSSDSLNEKLFF
TGTGCCAGCAGCTCCGACAGCCTGAATGAAAAACTGTTTTTT